This TCR beta chain was sequenced in a study of long-term antiretroviral therapy in people with HIV. This CDR3 comprises 16 residues. CDR1 is LGHNA and CDR2 is YSLEER in the germline V gene. With 0 bases removed from V and 0 bases from J, the gap between germline ends came to 9 bases. This clone occurred a few times. immunoSEQ v3.0 was run at survey level. Assay: immunoSEQ multiplex PCR; the TCRdb copy retains only in-frame clones and omits some. In the table there are around 29,000 clones, about 95% of which are singletons. This TCR was recovered from a man in his fifties with HIV. This specimen was unsorted PBMCs, taken 5.3 years after starting antiretroviral therapy. V usage is TRBV4-3 and J usage is TRBJ2-1; the D is unclear. CDR3 protein: CASSQEAQSSYNEQFF. DNA of the CDR3: TGCGCCAGCAGCCAAGAGGCCCAGAGCTCCTACAATGAGCAGTTCTTC.